Reported below is one T cell receptor beta chain. This CDR3 is 12 amino acids long. V lost 10 bases and J lost 2, with 12 bases in between. Per the germline V gene, CDR1 is MNHNY and CDR2 is SVGAGI (reference sequence). The source of the sample is a study of blood T cell repertoires in COVID-19. On the study more broadly: The analysed material was cDNA or gDNA that came from T cells, B-cell-depleted T cells, or PBMCs.

The assay was immunoSEQ multiplex PCR, and TCRdb's table has in-frame clones only and misses some. The sample carries 95,000 or so clones, 75% to 85% recorded once. The clonotype originates from an elderly woman with active or convalescent COVID-19. The specimen sequenced was peripheral blood. The rearrangement joins TRBV6-6 to TRBJ2-7, with D perhaps TRBD2 (6 bases). CDR3 nucleotides: TGTGCCACCGGCGTAGCGGCCTACGAGCAGTACTTC. Its protein product is CATGVAAYEQYF.